The entry that follows covers one TCR beta chain sequence. Its antigen is unknown. The junction does not match germline at one end; this may be a read error. The library was obtained by the immunoSEQ multiplex PCR assay. The original pipeline was this. To diagnose cytomegalovirus status from the catalog of TCR beta chain sequences, a statistical classification framework was built. The clones in this table, taken by TCRdb from immuneACCESS, are in-frame only. Not every clone is retained; where verified, under half of the shortfall comes from an unresolved V gene, and the cause of the rest is unknown. V and J calls and clone size are as listed in that table; D and trimming were resolved from the DNA. This sample lists approximately 58,000 clones; about 91% were detected once. 2% to 2.5% of the sample is held by the ten biggest clonotypes. This record comes from a study of cytomegalovirus exposure and HLA in healthy donors (dated by TCRdb to about 2017). For the wider study: According to a later analysis, the approximately 120 validation repertoires were produced on the same platform as the roughly 700 repertoires of the first cohort. Along with the approximately 650-subject first cohort, a separate validation cohort of about 110 different subjects was used. High-throughput TCR immunosequencing, statistical association of individual TCRs with disease status, and machine learning were combined to predict cytomegalovirus infection status. The aim of the study was to test whether cataloging public T cell receptors could identify signatures of past pathogen exposure. Broader findings and caveats from the paper: The classifier was reported to diagnose cytomegalovirus status with high specificity and sensitivity in both the original and validation cohorts. In vitro tests confirmed that a few of the cytomegalovirus-associated TCR beta chains recognize cytomegalovirus antigens. Across donors, most TCR sequences were observed very rarely, whereas some public TCRs were present in many individuals. Subsequent analysis determined that TCRs grouped into clusters in the first cohort also showed a tendency toward co-occurrence across the 130 or so validation repertoires, and about 94% of cluster scores exceeded 0. It was suggested by the authors that the approach could potentially be generalized to other disease states and immunological phenotypes. A total of 150 to 200 TCR beta chains were listed by the study as associated with cytomegalovirus. All 120 or so repertoires were used to score co-occurrence in the validation cohort in a later analysis, because that analysis had no HLA typing for the cohort.

The donors belonged to the validation cohort of around 130 subjects, which was separate from the roughly 700-subject first cohort. Inclusive of the bounding cysteine and phenylalanine, the CDR3 is 15 residues long. The entry retains the CDR3 DNA only, 45 bases that are in frame from base 1. The germline V gene (reference sequence) gives CDR1 as SSHAT and CDR2 as FNYEAQ. This receptor was identified in a woman in her 30s in good health and CMV-seronegative. The rearrangement joined TRBV7-7 to TRBJ2-2; TRBD2 fits 9 bases in the junction. Sequenced input: PBMCs. The CDR3 reads as follows: CASSLAGALGGELFF. The bases are TGTGCTAGCAGCTTAGCGGGAGCTCTCGGCGGGGAGCTGTTTTTT.